This T cell receptor (beta chain) is from a study of cytomegalovirus exposure and HLA in healthy donors (dated by TCRdb to about 2017). For the wider study: In an earlier analysis of about 560 of the donors, around 290 Gb of sequence data and 120 million or so unique TCR beta sequences from 180 million or so T cells were reported. An early release covering around 630 HLA-typed donors comprised around 300 gigabases of sequencing data and some 79 million unique TCR sequences. Among the roughly 430 genotyped donors, about 85% belonged to the genetic ancestry cluster associated with self-reported Caucasian donors. The study was designed to test whether signatures of past pathogen exposure could be identified by cataloging public T cell receptors. The study used immunosequencing to profile the T cell repertoires of hundreds of subjects and linked those repertoires to cytomegalovirus serostatus. A separate validation cohort of 100 to 150 different subjects was used in addition to the roughly 720-subject first cohort. High-throughput TCR immunosequencing, statistical association of individual TCRs with disease status, and machine learning were combined to predict cytomegalovirus infection status. In a later analysis, previously published TCR beta repertoires from 550 to 750 donors were re-analyzed and high-resolution HLA genotyping was added so that TCR occurrence patterns could be studied. In the later analysis, no new phenotypic data were used to find candidate immune exposures; instead, reliance was placed on TCR beta sequences and their occurrence across donors. An earlier analysis of 500 to 650 of the donors applied high-throughput TCR beta sequencing to assess whether each TCR beta V gene segment acted as functional or pseudogenic. Alongside the repertoire data, information on donor age, sex, ethnicity and CMV serostatus was compiled. A later genetic analysis used genome-wide SNP genotypes for about 60% of the roughly 700 donors, treating that subset as a discovery cohort. All discovery cohort repertoires had been generated using a single sequencing platform. HLA typing included class I and class II loci at four-digit resolution. The number of donors typed differed by locus, with roughly 629-640 for A, B, C, DRB1 and DQB1, around 500 for DQA1, nearly 610 for DPA1, and around 460 for DPB1. Four to six DR-DQ haplotypes were handled as single units for association and clustering, since linkage in the cohort was strong. Among approximately 370 genotyped donors of the cohort, an average of roughly 230,000 unique TCR beta nucleotide sequences was sequenced per donor, of which about 18% were non-productive.

What the work shows at the level of the full study, not this receptor alone: Because counts were too low, some 17 rarely observed V segments, including chromosome 9 orphons, were excluded from the earlier analysis of about 500 of the donors. Compared with the approximately 720-donor mean, donors in an Asian-associated ancestry cluster had fewer N-insertions in productive TCRs, according to a later genetic analysis. Some IMGT-functional V segments, including TRBV6-2 and TRBV6-3, could not be distinguished by the 87-base-pair reads and were therefore excluded. In a later analysis, HLA-associated TCR beta chains showed more clonal expansion and lower generation probabilities than non-associated chains that were equally common. Presence/absence analyses assumed roughly uniform sequencing depth across donors, an assumption that may not hold. The classifier was reported to diagnose cytomegalovirus status with high specificity and sensitivity in both the original cohort and the validation cohort. A further reported finding was that TCR beta sequences accurately predicted the HLA-A and HLA-B alleles for most subjects in the first cohort. At a false discovery rate of 0.05, a later analysis linked 16,951 TCR beta sequences to specific HLA alleles. In vitro tests confirmed that three of the cytomegalovirus-associated TCR beta chains recognize cytomegalovirus antigens. Correlated functional status among segregating V segments might reflect linkage disequilibrium, but an unknown experimental factor could not be ruled out. A cluster of highly shared sequence variants was judged likely to represent a technical artifact of the sequencing pipeline. HLA typing was unavailable for some donors at each locus, so association tests used only the typed subset. Across donors, most TCR sequences were observed very rarely, whereas some public TCRs were present in many individuals. A later genetic analysis associated a missense DCLRE1C variant with V-gene and J-gene trimming of TCR beta chains, and an independent cohort replicated the association. For the cohort, immune exposure information was limited to CMV serostatus. The authors suggested that the approach could potentially be generalized to other disease states and immunological phenotypes. Several of the top co-occurrence clusters appeared to be linked to parvovirus B19, influenza, CMV and Epstein-Barr virus, according to a later analysis. In the study, 164 TCR beta chains were listed as associated with cytomegalovirus. In a later analysis, the rate of TCR association differed among HLA loci, with DRB1 alleles having the most associated TCRs and HLA-C alleles having the fewest. When HLA alleles, especially DR and DQ, strongly co-occurred, TCR associations were difficult to assign to individual alleles. This cohort had only TCR beta chains sequenced, and the lack of alpha or paired-chain data limited which features could be detected. According to a later analysis, most CMV-associated TCR beta chains appeared to be HLA-restricted, and the HLA associations seemed to be driven largely by CMV exposure. In an earlier analysis of roughly 500 of the donors, most TCR beta V segments appeared in productive rearrangements about 87% or about 30% of the time, broadly matching IMGT annotations.

In total, roughly 710 healthy bone marrow donors made up the cohort. At the time of sampling, every cohort member was nominally healthy, though immune exposures that went unrecorded were likely present. The donor was CMV seropositive and belonged to the group of more than 250 seropositive cohort members. Each donor provided a peripheral blood sample, and peripheral blood mononuclear cells were used for TCR beta sequencing. Genomic DNA was extracted from the blood cell samples with the Qiagen DNeasy Blood Extraction Kit. This clone has a handful of counts. It has no known antigen specificity. Base-call qualities are not available, and no considerably larger clone is one nucleotide away. The method behind the library was the immunoSEQ multiplex PCR assay. A mixture of 60 forward primers for TCR Vbeta segments and 13 reverse primers for TCR Jbeta segments was used in the multiplex PCR. The CDR3 region of rearranged TCR beta genes was amplified from genomic DNA by a multiplex PCR assay. The amplified TCR beta libraries were sequenced on the Illumina HiSeq System as 87-base-pair reads. As for how the authors treated the data: In a later analysis, some 80 million unique TCR beta chains were counted across the approximately 640 repertoires, and approximately 11 million of these chains were shared by at least two donors. To remove PCR and sequencing errors, raw reads were error-corrected and collapsed into unique sequences using a nearest-neighbor algorithm that merged closely related sequences. V, D and J gene segments were assigned by aligning CDR3 sequences to IMGT reference sequences. For a sequence to be retained, a match of at least six nucleotides was required to both a V gene segment and a J gene segment. Rearrangements were classified as productive when the CDR3 lacked stop codons and remained in frame with V and J, and all other rearrangements were classified as non-productive. CDR3 was defined according to IMGT convention as the region running from the second conserved V-encoded cysteine to the conserved J-encoded phenylalanine. The earlier analysis of about 530 of the donors excluded any sequence lacking an unambiguous match to a single V gene segment. An earlier analysis of about 600 of the donors called V segments functional above 56.7% productive rearrangements and segregating when the between-donor standard deviation exceeded 5%. A statistical classification framework was built for diagnosing cytomegalovirus status from the catalog of TCR beta chain sequences. A later analysis assigned V and J genes by comparing TCR nucleotide sequences with IMGT/GENE-DB human TR gene sequences. Using the TCRdist pipeline, a later analysis assigned CDR3 sequences along with most-parsimonious VDJ recombination scenarios. In a later analysis, each TCR beta chain was defined by its CDR3 amino acid sequence together with its V-gene family, and reads lacking a unique V-gene family were excluded. In a later analysis, approximately 640 highly shared, low-generation-probability nucleotide sequences were removed to address suspected cross-contamination and a sequencing artifact. In a later analysis, a clonal expansion index was calculated for each public chain from normalized within-repertoire ranks of inferred template counts. Generation probabilities in a later analysis came from a VDJ recombination model fitted to out-of-frame rearrangements, and those results were checked against IGoR. Hypergeometric tests were used in a later analysis to score TCR-TCR, TCR-HLA and TCR-CMV co-occurrence, with a repertoire-size bias correction applied to the TCR pairs. A later analysis estimated false discovery rates by permuting HLA or CMV assignments 20 times. In a later analysis, co-occurring TCRs were grouped using DBSCAN, and TCRdist sequence similarity was added for clustering within HLA-allele-positive subsets. Repertoires with fewer than 30,000 or more than 120,000 public chains were left out of co-occurrence clustering, as were a handful of repertoires with anomalous nucleotide sharing. TCRdb limited this immuneACCESS table to in-frame rearrangements with V and J called. A share of clones is missing; checked studies link under half to unresolved V genes, and the rest is unexplained. The V and J calls and clone size were taken over from that table, and D and trimming were inferred from the DNA. In this sample the table shows 95,000 to 100,000 clones, over 8% of which occur a single time. Jointly, the top ten make up just over 5% of the sample.

Clipping removes 8 bases from V and 6 bases from J, with 5 as the unmatched junction base count. The CDR3 contains 12 residues, cysteine and phenylalanine counted. Of all the DNA, just the CDR3 is kept, 36 bases in frame from base 1. CDR1 and CDR2, per the germline V gene, are MDHEN and SYDVKM. This receptor was obtained from a man aged 45-65 years in good health and CMV-seropositive. Rearrangement joined TRBV28 to TRBJ1-2; 8 middle bases align to TRBD1. The source material was PBMCs. The sequenced DNA is TGTGCCAGCGGGGACAGGTGGAATGGCTACACCTTC. Its protein is CASGDRWNGYTF.